The rows below give T cell receptor beta chains drawn from one sample of a study of identical twins. TCRdb reprocessed the 5' RACE reads with MiXCR, giving one entry per CDR3 protein. The sample lists under 450,000 distinct CDR3 sequences; about 18% were seen once. Sequencing was carried out using naive T cells sorted from blood. Source of these receptors: a man aged 50 to 59 in good health. Each CDR3 is given with its conserved first and last residue. The D gene is left open where the match is weak. Size tells how often a clone was seen (once, few, many) or the class of an expanded clone, and some rows leave it out.

size	D	V	J	CDR3	DNA
NA	NA	TRBV6-5	TRBJ2-1	CASSYSRRNRDRRNDEQFF	TGTGCCAGCAGTTACTCGAGAAGGAACAGGGATAGGCGCAACGATGAGCAGTTCTTC
many	NA	TRBV29-1	TRBJ1-2	CSSGTDANYGYTF	TGCAGCTCCGGGACGGACGCTAACTATGGCTACACCTTC
few	NA	TRBV11-2	TRBJ2-7	CASSLVYGRYEQYF	TGTGCCAGCAGCTTAGTTTACGGGAGATACGAGCAGTACTTC
once	TRBD1	TRBV29-1	TRBJ2-7	CSVEGTGAEQYF	TGCAGCGTTGAAGGGACAGGGGCCGAGCAGTACTTC
NA	TRBD1	TRBV7-9	TRBJ1-6	CASSFHGQGNSPLHF	TGTGCCAGCAGCTTCCATGGACAGGGAAATTCACCCCTCCACTTT
once	TRBD1	TRBV10-3	TRBJ2-2	CAMTDRGRTGELFF	TGTGCCATGACTGACAGGGGGCGAACCGGGGAGCTGTTTTTT
few	TRBD2	TRBV12-3/TRBV12-4	TRBJ2-1	CASRHYSGGSYNEQFF	TGTGCCAGCAGACATTATAGCGGGGGGTCCTACAATGAGCAGTTCTTC
few	NA	TRBV18	TRBJ2-3	CASSGSMSLGPDTQYF	TGTGCCAGCTCAGGCTCTATGAGTCTCGGGCCAGATACGCAGTATTTT
NA	TRBD1	TRBV5-8	TRBJ1-5	CASSFQGAVNQPQHF	TGTGCCAGCAGCTTCCAGGGGGCGGTCAATCAGCCCCAGCATTTT
few	NA	TRBV5-5	TRBJ2-3	CASSFSGTSTDTQYF	TGTGCCAGCAGCTTTTCCGGCACTAGCACAGATACGCAGTATTTT
NA	NA	TRBV12-3/TRBV12-4	TRBJ2-7	CASSRLGPAYEQYF	TGTGCCAGCAGCAGACTAGGACCTGCGTACGAGCAGTACTTC
few	NA	TRBV5-1	TRBJ1-1	CASSLVAGAEGTEAFF	TGCGCCAGCAGCTTGGTGGCAGGGGCGGAGGGCACTGAAGCTTTCTTT
NA	NA	TRBV4-1	TRBJ1-4	CASSQVPTGTNEKLFF	TGCGCCAGCAGCCAAGTTCCGACGGGAACTAATGAAAAACTGTTTTTT
NA	NA	TRBV15	TRBJ2-3	CATSRDRLDTQYF	TGTGCCACCAGCAGAGATCGTTTAGATACGCAGTATTTT